The 21 T cell receptor beta chains presented below share a single source sample, sequenced in a study of cytomegalovirus exposure and HLA in healthy donors. With 60 Vbeta and 13 Jbeta primers, the PCR was carried out. Here immunoSEQ multiplex PCR was the method, and the copy in TCRdb shows in-frame clones only, minus some. The sample has approximately 220,000 clones, approximately 82% seen once. The specimen was PBMCs. These receptors all stem from a man between 18 and 29 years old in good health and CMV-seronegative.

In this sample, this clone turned up once. The chain is built from TRBV6-5 and TRBJ2-1; D might be TRBD2 (5 bases). Looked up from germline, CDR1 is MNHEY and CDR2 is SVGAGI. V was trimmed by 5 bases and J by 2 bases, leaving 13 bases between them. The CDR3 covers 15 residues. In nucleotides, the CDR3 is TGTGCCAGCAGTCCGCGCGGGCCCCCCTACAATGAGCAGTTCTTC. This translates into CASSPRGPPYNEQFF.

V and J are TRBV30 and TRBJ1-5; D gene unclear. This CDR3 region has 12 residues. Germline V gene data show CDR1 as GTSNPN and CDR2 as SVGIG (reference sequence). V was trimmed by 4 bases and J by 6 bases, leaving 10 bases between them. CDR3 sequence (DNA): TGTGCCTGGATGCGGGGTCTTCAGCCCCAGCATTTT. Translating it yields CAWMRGLQPQHF.

About this clone: At one boundary the junction diverges from the germline segment, which might be a read error. The V gene is TRBV7-9, the J gene TRBJ1-5; D gene unclear. Germline V gene data show CDR1 as SEHNR and CDR2 as FQNEAQ (reference sequence). This CDR3 comprises 12 residues. CDR3 protein: CSSRSGNQPQHF. The CDR3 nucleotides are TGTTCCAGCAGATCCGGCAATCAGCCCCAGCATTTT.

The V gene is TRBV15, the J gene TRBJ2-2, with TRBD1 as a possible D gene (7 bases). CDR3 length: 16 amino acids. Germline CDR1 is LNHNV and CDR2 is YYDKDF (reference sequence). V was trimmed by 5 bases and J by 4 bases, leaving 17 bases between them. The CDR3 region has the DNA TGTGCCACCAGCGATCCCTGGCAGGGGGGCACCGGGGAGCTGTTTTTT. This gives the protein CATSDPWQGGTGELFF.

This clone was seen a few times. V usage is TRBV6-1 and J usage is TRBJ2-3; 8 bases are a match to TRBD2. Germline CDR1 reads MNHNS; CDR2 reads SASEGT. The CDR3 loop spans 15 amino acids. V lost 8 bases and J lost 2; bases outside the gene matches: 9. CDR3 region: CASPSAGGYTDTQYF. The CDR3, as DNA: TGTGCCAGCCCCTCGGCGGGAGGCTACACAGATACGCAGTATTTT.

The gene calls are TRBV19 and TRBJ2-7; TRBD1 aligns across 10 bases. Germline assignment: CDR1 LNHDA and CDR2 SQIVND (reference sequence). This CDR3 comprises 16 residues. Trimming removed 0 bases from V and 2 bases from J; junction bases left unmatched: 4. CDR3 sequence (DNA): TGTGCCAGTAGTATAGATAGGGGACAGGGGACCTACGAGCAGTACTTC. Amino acids: CASSIDRGQGTYEQYF.

This chain uses TRBV7-9 with TRBJ1-5; no clear D. The CDR3 runs 12 residues. Germline values: CDR1 SEHNR, CDR2 FQNEAQ (reference sequence). Trimming removed 5 bases from V and 4 bases from J, with 6 bases in between. CDR3 in DNA: TGTGCCAGCAGCCTAAATAATCAGCCCCAGCATTTT. It encodes CASSLNNQPQHF.

The rearrangement joins TRBV6-6 to TRBJ2-2, with TRBD2 as a possible D gene (5 bases). Looked up from germline, CDR1 is MNHNY and CDR2 is SVGAGI (reference sequence). The CDR3 has 15 residues. V gave up 6 bases and J gave up 4 bases, with 15 bases separating them. CDR3 coding DNA: TGTGCCAGCAGCCTCCTCACACTAGTCACCGGGGAGCTGTTTTTT. This gives the protein CASSLLTLVTGELFF.

The V call is TRBV6-1, the J call TRBJ1-5, with a weak D call TRBD1 (5 bases). The CDR3 spans 16 residues. Deletions cut 3 bases from V and 0 bases from J, with 12 bases between. CDR1 is MNHNS, CDR2 SASEGT, per germline. The CDR3 coding sequence is TGTGCCAGCAGTGATCAGGGCTACCTTAGCAATCAGCCCCAGCATTTT. This gives the protein CASSDQGYLSNQPQHF.

This clone was seen a few times. The conserved phenylalanine or tryptophan normally closing the CDR3 is absent here, so this likely arose from a read error. The DNA is omitted, as the CDR3 cannot be located on it reliably, and the CDR3 follows TCRdb's listing. The chain is built from TRBV2 and TRBJ2-7; the table's TRBD2 call for D was not verified on the DNA. The germline V gene encodes CDR1 SNHLY and CDR2 FYNNEI. The CDR3 numbers 11 amino acids, ends counted. Here the CDR3 reads CASSEARDPHL.

The chain combines TRBV4-1 with TRBJ2-3; TRBD2 matches at 8 bases. Germline CDR1 MGHRA, CDR2 YSYEKL. After removal of 4 bases from V and 0 bases from J, the junction contained 3 bases not matched to a gene. The CDR3 totals 15 residues. CDR3 nucleotide sequence: TGCGCCAGCAGCCCCGGACTAGCTAGCACAGATACGCAGTATTTT. It codes for CASSPGLASTDTQYF.

V is TRBV29-1 and J is TRBJ2-7, with TRBD2 identical over 7 bases. V lost 6 bases to trimming and J lost 6 bases; unmatched junction nucleotides: 8. In germline, CDR1 is SQVTM, CDR2 ANQGSEA. CDR3 length equals 12 residues. The CDR3 nucleotides read TGCAGCGTAGCGGGACCACCGGGCGAGCAGTACTTC. Protein sequence: CSVAGPPGEQYF.

The V gene is TRBV7-2, the J gene TRBJ1-2, with D maybe TRBD1 (6 bases). Germline V gene sequence: CDR1 SGHTA, CDR2 FQGNSA. CDR3 size: 13 residues. The V end lost 5 bases, the J end lost 7 bases, and 14 bases lay between the germline ends. The CDR3 region has the DNA TGTGCCAGCAGCCGGGGGGCCCTCCCTGGCTACACCTTC. It yields the protein CASSRGALPGYTF.

The chain is built from TRBV28 and TRBJ2-1, with D unresolved. This CDR3 contains 11 residues. The ends were cut back, 3 bases at V and 13 bases at J, with 10 bases in the middle. Germline V gene sequence: CDR1 MDHEN, CDR2 SYDVKM. The CDR3 spells CASSLSRPQFF. The CDR3 coding sequence is TGTGCCAGCAGTTTGAGTCGTCCCCAGTTCTTC.

This clone has only a few counts. The genes are TRBV2 and TRBJ2-4; D is unresolved. The CDR3 runs 15 residues. V lost 7 bases to trimming and J lost 1 base, with 14 bases between them. CDR1 is SNHLY, CDR2 FYNNEI, per germline. The CDR3 is CASNPIASAKNIQYF. CDR3 coding DNA: TGTGCCAGCAATCCAATAGCTTCCGCCAAAAACATTCAGTACTTC.

Only one count was recorded for this clone. This rearrangement joins TRBV7-3 to TRBJ2-1, with D unclear. Germline-derived CDR1 and CDR2 are SGHTA and FQGTGA. The V and J ends lost 3 bases and 0 bases respectively, with 9 bases between them. This CDR3 is built from 15 residues. The CDR3 loop reads CASSLVLSSYNEQFF. The CDR3 coding sequence is TGTGCCAGCAGCTTGGTTCTGAGCTCCTACAATGAGCAGTTCTTC.

This chain connects TRBV5-4 to TRBJ2-3, with 9 bases that match TRBD2. The CDR3 sequence is 15 residues long. After removal of 5 bases from V and 6 bases from J, the junction contained 10 bases not matched to a gene. Germline V CDR1 and CDR2: SGHNT, YYREEE (reference sequence). CDR3 protein: CASRRLTSGADTQYF. DNA for the CDR3: TGTGCCAGCAGGAGGTTGACTAGCGGAGCCGATACGCAGTATTTT.

The genes are TRBV15 and TRBJ2-7; the D gene is possibly TRBD1 (6 bases). V was pared by 5 bases and J by 7 bases, with 18 bases between. This CDR3 is built from 14 residues. Germline V lookup: CDR1 LNHNV, CDR2 YYDKDF (reference sequence). In DNA, the CDR3 is TGTGCCACCAGCGATGACAGGTCTCTGCGGGAGCAGTACTTC. This sequence encodes CATSDDRSLREQYF.

This clone appeared once. V and J are TRBV4-1 and TRBJ1-2; the D gene is possibly TRBD1 (6 bases). The CDR3 has 13 amino acids. Germline assignment: CDR1 MGHRA and CDR2 YSYEKL. Trimming cost V 3 bases and J 3 bases, with 8 bases left between them. As DNA, the CDR3 is TGCGCCAGCAGCCATCCAGGGGACTATGGCTACACCTTC. Amino acids: CASSHPGDYGYTF.

This rearrangement joins TRBV27 to TRBJ2-1; 7 bases agree with TRBD1. With V trimmed by 4 bases and J by 0 bases, 9 bases remained unmatched. There are 17 residues in the CDR3. Per the germline V gene, CDR1 is MNHEY and CDR2 is SMNVEV (reference sequence). The CDR3 sequence: CASSSSGQSSSYNEQFF. The CDR3 bases are TGTGCCAGCAGTTCCTCGGGACAGTCTAGCTCCTACAATGAGCAGTTCTTC.

DNA for the CDR3: TGTGCCTGGAGTGAGGAACAGGGCTGGGATTCGAACACTGAAGCTTTCTTT. This sequence encodes CAWSEEQGWDSNTEAFF. The chain employs TRBV30 and TRBJ1-1, with D perhaps matching TRBD1 (6 bases). The CDR3 sequence is 17 residues long. Trimming cost V 1 base and J 1 base, with 19 bases left between them. CDR1 is GTSNPN, CDR2 SVGIG, per germline (reference sequence).